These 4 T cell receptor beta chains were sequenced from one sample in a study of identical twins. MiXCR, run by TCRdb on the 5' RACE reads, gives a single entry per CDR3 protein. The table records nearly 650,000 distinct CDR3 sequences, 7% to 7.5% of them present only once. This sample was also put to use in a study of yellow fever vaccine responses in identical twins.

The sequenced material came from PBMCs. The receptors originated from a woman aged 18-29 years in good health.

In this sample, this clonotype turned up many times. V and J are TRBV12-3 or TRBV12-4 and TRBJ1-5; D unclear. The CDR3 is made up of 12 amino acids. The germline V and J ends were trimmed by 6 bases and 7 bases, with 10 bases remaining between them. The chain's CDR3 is CASSVGYQPQHF. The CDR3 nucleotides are TGTGCCAGCAGCGTCGGGTACCAGCCCCAGCATTTT.

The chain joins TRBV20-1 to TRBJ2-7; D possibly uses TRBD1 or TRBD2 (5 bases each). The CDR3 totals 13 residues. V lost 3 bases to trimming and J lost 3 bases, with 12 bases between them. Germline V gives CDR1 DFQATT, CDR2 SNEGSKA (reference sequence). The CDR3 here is CSASGTPSYEQYF. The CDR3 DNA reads TGCAGTGCTAGCGGGACCCCTAGCTACGAGCAGTACTTC.

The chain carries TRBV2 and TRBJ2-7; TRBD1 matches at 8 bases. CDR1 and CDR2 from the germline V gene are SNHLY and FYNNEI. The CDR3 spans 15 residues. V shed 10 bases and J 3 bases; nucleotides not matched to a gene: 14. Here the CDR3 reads CATSSGTGLNYEQYF. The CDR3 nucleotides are TGTGCCACCTCGTCTGGGACAGGCTTAAACTACGAGCAGTACTTC.

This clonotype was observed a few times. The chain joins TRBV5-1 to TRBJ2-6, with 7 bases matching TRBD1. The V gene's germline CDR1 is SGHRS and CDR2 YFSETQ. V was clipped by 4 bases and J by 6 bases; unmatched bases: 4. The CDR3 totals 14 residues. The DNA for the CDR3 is TGCGCCAGCAGCAACAGGGGTGAGGCCAACGTCCTGACTTTC. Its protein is CASSNRGEANVLTF.